This T cell receptor beta chain was documented in a study of shared clonotypes between healthy human individuals. About the study: Each donor's CD8 memory used one plate, CD8 naive two, each CD4 subset three.

Germline CDR1 and CDR2: MNHEY and SVGAGI. Trimming shortened V by 6 bases and J by 5 bases, and 14 bases separated the two germline ends. CDR3 length equals 14 residues. Profiled with immunoSEQ multiplex PCR; TCRdb holds only in-frame clones, not every one. The sample yields about 600,000 clones, 95% to 98% seen once. Positively selected for CCR7, the CD45RO-negative cells used as naive CD8 cells excluded terminally differentiated effector memory CD45RA+ cells. The TCR comes from a man aged 30 to 45 in good health. The sample was naive CD8+ T cells sorted from blood. The J gene is TRBJ2-1, the V gene TRBV6-5, with a possible D match to TRBD1 (6 bases). The CDR3 nucleotides read TGTGCCAGCAGCTCCCCGACAGGCCACAATGAGCAGTTCTTC. Translation gives CASSSPTGHNEQFF.